One and the same sample provided the 29 T cell receptor beta chains below, sequenced in a study of T cell repertoires in cytomegalovirus infection. TCRdb recomputed calls from the reads with MiXCR, one row per CDR3 protein. The data hold around 430,000 distinct CDR3 sequences, with 42% observed a single time. Antigens for these TCRs are unknown. The specimen was cultured PBMCs, collected from culture after CMV antigen stimulation. These receptors all stem from a human donor in good health (CMV status not recorded). Some clones in this sample may be carry-over from other donors' samples.

This chain joins TRBV20-1 and TRBJ1-5; D is unresolved. The CDR3 has 15 residues. V dropped 3 bases and J dropped 3 bases, with 15 bases sitting between them. Germline loops: CDR1 DFQATT, CDR2 SNEGSKA (reference sequence). In DNA form, the CDR3 reads TGCAGTGCTAGTACCAACTCGCTGGCCAATCAGCCCCAGCATTTT. Its protein is CSASTNSLANQPQHF.

This rearrangement joins TRBV28 to TRBJ1-5; D not certain. V lost 3 bases and J 9 bases, leaving 6 bases between the germline ends. Germline assignment: CDR1 MDHEN and CDR2 SYDVKM. The CDR3 spans 11 residues. As DNA, the CDR3 is TGTGCCAGCAGTTTCGCTGGGCCCCAGCATTTT. Protein sequence: CASSFAGPQHF. Drawing the rest from reference TRBV28 and TRBJ1-5, the complete variable domain is DVKVTQSSRYLVKRTGEKVFLECVQDMDHENMFWYRQDPGLGLRLIYFSYDVKMKEKGDIPEGYSVSREKKERFSLILESASTNQTSMYLCASSFAGPQHFGDGTRLSIL.

A few counts support this clonotype. V and J are TRBV6-6 and TRBJ2-1; the D gene could be TRBD1 or TRBD2 (5 bases each). This CDR3 spans 11 amino acids. The germline V and J ends were trimmed by 9 bases and 7 bases, with 10 bases remaining between them. CDR1 and CDR2 from the germline V gene are MNHNY and SVGAGI (reference sequence). DNA for the CDR3: TGTGCCAGGGGGGAGCGGAATGAGCAGTTCTTC. It translates to CARGERNEQFF.

This chain connects TRBV6-6 to TRBJ2-5; D is unclear. The V end was cut by 2 bases, the J end by 5 bases, with 12 bases between. The CDR3 covers 14 residues. Germline V lookup: CDR1 MNHNY, CDR2 SVGAGI (reference sequence). CDR3 protein: CASSYPRGTETQYF. CDR3 in DNA: TGTGCCAGCAGTTACCCTCGTGGCACGGAGACCCAGTACTTC.

CDR3 in DNA: TGTGCCAGCAGCTTATTGCAGAGCGGTGAAAAACTGTTTTTT. Protein product: CASSLLQSGEKLFF. The rearrangement links TRBV7-8 to TRBJ1-4; D gene ambiguous. Germline V lookup: CDR1 SGHVS, CDR2 FQNEAQ. The V end lost 2 bases, the J end lost 7 bases, and 11 bases lay between the germline ends. CDR3 size: 14 residues.

This sequence joins TRBV2 and TRBJ1-5, with TRBD1 as a possible D gene (6 bases). The germline CDR1 and CDR2 sequences are SNHLY and FYNNEI. The CDR3 totals 14 residues. The V end was cut by 5 bases, the J end by 2 bases, with 10 bases between. The CDR3 coding sequence is TGTGCCAGCAGTCGGGACATCGGCAATCAGCCCCAGCATTTT. It encodes CASSRDIGNQPQHF.

The V call is TRBV12-3 or TRBV12-4, the J call TRBJ2-1; TRBD2 aligns across 8 bases. The CDR3 runs 14 residues. The V segment lost 3 bases and the J segment 9 bases; nucleotides outside the gene matches: 7. For the CDR3, the DNA is TGTGCCAGCAGTTTGGTGGTTGCGGGAGGTGAGCAGTTCTTC. It is translated as CASSLVVAGGEQFF.

This clonotype was observed a few times. V gene TRBV12-3 or TRBV12-4 combines with J gene TRBJ2-1; no firm D call. Trimming pared 1 base from V and 2 bases from J, leaving 6 bases between. The CDR3 has 14 residues. CDR3: CASSLGQTYNEQFF. CDR3 nucleotides: TGTGCCAGCAGTTTAGGGCAGACCTACAATGAGCAGTTCTTC.

V is TRBV12-3 or TRBV12-4 and J is TRBJ2-7; a weak D match, TRBD2 (6 bases). Trimming cost V 6 bases and J 5 bases, with 11 bases left between them. The CDR3 length is 12 residues. This CDR3 reads CASRTSRNEQYF. The CDR3 nucleotides read TGTGCCAGCAGGACTAGTAGGAACGAGCAGTACTTC.

This clonotype was picked up a small number of times. V usage is TRBV7-2 and J usage is TRBJ1-6; D uncertain. Germline V lookup: CDR1 SGHTA, CDR2 FQGNSA. This CDR3 region has 12 residues. Trimming pared 4 bases from V and 6 bases from J, leaving 4 bases between. CDR3 sequence reads: CASSSLNSPLHF. The DNA of the CDR3 is TGTGCCAGCAGCTCCCTTAATTCACCCCTCCACTTT.

This clonotype was recorded a few times. The V gene is TRBV7-9, the J gene TRBJ2-2; D gene unclear. CDR1 and CDR2 from the germline V gene are SEHNR and FQNEAQ (reference sequence). CDR3 length: 13 amino acids. Trimming pared 6 bases from V and 3 bases from J, leaving 8 bases between. The DNA of the CDR3 is TGTGCCAGCAGGGTTTGGGACACCGGGGAGCTGTTTTTT. It specifies CASRVWDTGELFF.

This clonotype was detected a few times. The chain has TRBV6-6 and TRBJ2-5, with D maybe TRBD2 (5 bases). V was cut by 5 bases and J by 7 bases, with 11 bases left in between. Germline values: CDR1 MNHNY, CDR2 SVGAGI (reference sequence). The CDR3 is 12 amino acids. CDR3 region: CASSNPAGTQYF. CDR3 sequence (DNA): TGTGCCAGCAGTAATCCGGCGGGGACCCAGTACTTC.

The J gene is TRBJ1-6, the V gene TRBV2, with a tentative D call TRBD1 (5 bases). With 2 bases removed from V and 7 bases from J, the gap between germline ends came to 12 bases. CDR3 length equals 15 residues. Germline V gene sequence: CDR1 SNHLY, CDR2 FYNNEI. CDR3 protein: CASSERGTRNSPLHF. Here the CDR3 DNA reads TGTGCCAGCAGTGAAAGGGGAACGCGAAATTCACCCCTCCACTTT.

V gene TRBV24-1 combines with J gene TRBJ2-1, with no clear D. V gave up 1 base and J gave up 7 bases, with 10 bases separating them. Germline assignment: CDR1 KGHDR and CDR2 SFDVKD. The CDR3 sequence is 14 residues long. CDR3 residues: CATSDFGRPNEQFF. The DNA of the CDR3 is TGTGCCACCAGTGATTTTGGCAGGCCAAATGAGCAGTTCTTC.

V gene TRBV7-2 combines with J gene TRBJ2-7; tentative D call: TRBD2 (6 bases). Deletions cut 1 base from V and 7 bases from J, with 11 bases between. Germline V lookup: CDR1 SGHTA, CDR2 FQGNSA. The CDR3 covers 13 residues. For the CDR3, the DNA is TGTGCCAGCAGCTTAGTCCCGGGGGAGGAGCAGTACTTC. Protein sequence: CASSLVPGEEQYF.

The gene calls are TRBV7-7 and TRBJ2-5; 7 bases line up with TRBD1. There are 15 residues in the CDR3. Germline V CDR1 and CDR2: SSHAT, FNYEAQ (reference sequence). The V segment lost 5 bases and the J segment 4 bases; nucleotides outside the gene matches: 10. The chain's CDR3 is CASSDTDRAGETQYF. The CDR3 coding sequence is TGTGCCAGCAGCGATACCGACAGGGCGGGAGAGACCCAGTACTTC.

This clonotype has more than one count but fewer than ten. The genes are TRBV10-3 and TRBJ2-7; D gene ambiguous. The CDR3 runs to 12 residues. V was cut by 4 bases and J by 2 bases, with 6 bases left in between. The germline V gene encodes CDR1 ENHRY and CDR2 SYGVKD. In DNA, the CDR3 is TGTGCCATCAGTGCTGACCCCTACGAGCAGTACTTC. It is translated as CAISADPYEQYF.

This clonotype was found a few times. This chain connects TRBV7-2 to TRBJ2-6; 9 bases agree with TRBD1. Germline CDR1 and CDR2: SGHTA and FQGNSA. The trim removed 2 bases at V and 0 bases at J, leaving 5 bases unmatched. CDR3 length: 18 residues. The CDR3 spells CASSLWGTGFSGANVLTF. The CDR3 DNA reads TGTGCCAGCAGCTTATGGGGGACAGGGTTCTCTGGGGCCAACGTCCTGACTTTC.

V gene TRBV7-2 combines with J gene TRBJ2-5; no reliable D call. The CDR3 loop spans 15 amino acids. Deletions cut 9 bases from V and 2 bases from J, with 19 bases between. Per the germline V gene, CDR1 is SGHTA and CDR2 is FQGNSA. The chain's CDR3 is CASTTRRAAQETQYF. DNA of the CDR3: TGTGCCAGTACCACACGTCGGGCGGCTCAAGAGACCCAGTACTTC.

J is TRBJ2-1 and V is TRBV20-1; the D is unclear. Germline CDR1 DFQATT, CDR2 SNEGSKA (reference sequence). This CDR3 is built from 13 residues. The V end lost 1 base, the J end lost 2 bases, and 6 bases lay between the germline ends. The CDR3 bases are TGCAGTGCTAGAGGCGTGACCTACAATGAGCAGTTCTTC. Translated: CSARGVTYNEQFF.

This clonotype was detected a few times. The chain joins TRBV6-6 to TRBJ1-5; D is ambiguous. Germline CDR1 reads MNHNY; CDR2 reads SVGAGI (reference sequence). With 7 bases removed from V and 2 bases from J, the gap between germline ends came to 9 bases. The CDR3 contains 13 residues. The CDR3 here is CASTPDGNQPQHF. CDR3 coding DNA: TGTGCCAGCACCCCAGATGGCAATCAGCCCCAGCATTTT.

A few counts support this clonotype. The chain links TRBV10-3 to TRBJ1-2, with D hard to call. V was shortened by 4 bases and J by 0 bases, with 6 bases between the two germline ends. Germline V CDR1 and CDR2: ENHRY, SYGVKD. The CDR3 length is 13 residues. Here the CDR3 reads CAISGPANYGYTF. The CDR3 nucleotides are TGTGCCATCAGTGGCCCGGCTAACTATGGCTACACCTTC.

This clonotype was seen more than once but under ten times. The rearrangement links TRBV6-5 to TRBJ2-3; TRBD2 aligns across 8 bases. The CDR3 length is 14 residues. V was pared by 7 bases and J by 5 bases, with 8 bases of the junction left unmatched. The V gene's germline CDR1 is MNHEY and CDR2 SVGAGI. The CDR3 here is CASTNGAGGDTQYF. The CDR3 nucleotides are TGTGCCAGCACCAACGGCGCGGGGGGAGATACGCAGTATTTT.

This clonotype was counted a few times. The chain carries TRBV7-2 and TRBJ2-3; 7 nucleotides agree with TRBD2. CDR3 length: 14 amino acids. V dropped 10 bases and J dropped 5; count of bases not matched to a gene: 12. In germline, CDR1 is SGHTA, CDR2 FQGNSA. The DNA of the CDR3 is TGTGCCACTAACACCCCCGGGGGGAGAGATACGCAGTATTTT. Its translation: CATNTPGGRDTQYF.

CDR3 coding DNA: TGTGCCAGCAGTTTATCAGGGGGCGTGAAGACCCAGTACTTC. The encoded protein is CASSLSGGVKTQYF. This chain connects TRBV12-3 or TRBV12-4 to TRBJ2-5; 8 bases are shared with TRBD1. CDR3 length: 14 amino acids. The J segment lost 6 bases and the V segment lost 2 bases, leaving 5 bases of the junction unmatched.

This clonotype turned up a few times. The chain combines TRBV7-2 with TRBJ2-2; 8 nucleotides line up with TRBD2. The CDR3 is 16 amino acids. The germline CDR1 and CDR2 sequences are SGHTA and FQGNSA. Losses at the gene ends were 6 bases for V and 0 bases for J; bases not matched to a gene: 6. The CDR3 DNA reads TGTGCCAGCAGAACGATAGCGGGGCCGAACACCGGGGAGCTGTTTTTT. Translating gives CASRTIAGPNTGELFF. The variable domain in full, completed from reference TRBV7-2 and TRBJ2-2, reads GAGVSQSPSNKVTEKGKDVELRCDPISGHTALYWYRQSLGQGLEFLIYFQGNSAPDKSGLPSDRFSAERTGGSVSTLTIQRTQQEDSAVYLCASRTIAGPNTGELFFGEGSRLTVL.

The chain couples TRBV6-2 or TRBV6-3 to TRBJ2-7; maybe TRBD1 (6 bases). The germline V gene has CDR1 MNHEY and CDR2 SVGEGT. V dropped 4 bases and J dropped 3 bases, with 19 bases sitting between them. This CDR3 contains 16 residues. The CDR3 loop reads CASSFDRRLVNYEQYF. DNA for the CDR3: TGTGCCAGCAGTTTCGACAGGCGACTGGTAAACTACGAGCAGTACTTC.

Only a few counts were recorded for this clonotype. This rearrangement joins TRBV7-2 to TRBJ1-1, with D possibly being TRBD1 (6 bases). The CDR3 consists of 15 residues. Germline CDR1 reads SGHTA; CDR2 reads FQGNSA. The ends were cut back, 2 bases at V and 6 bases at J, with 16 bases in the middle. CDR3 in DNA: TGTGCCAGCAGCTTATGGGCAGGGGCGACTTCTGAAGCTTTCTTT. This translates into CASSLWAGATSEAFF.

This clonotype appeared a single time. The chain combines TRBV12-3 or TRBV12-4 with TRBJ1-5; a weak D match, TRBD1 (6 bases). Trimming left V 4 bases short and J 6 bases short, with 16 bases between. This CDR3 comprises 15 residues. The CDR3 loop reads CASSSEQGVGQPQHF. The DNA of the CDR3 is TGTGCCAGCAGTTCGGAACAGGGAGTTGGTCAGCCCCAGCATTTT.